This T cell receptor (beta chain) originates from a study of Graves' ophthalmopathy and Graves' hyperthyroidism. This clonotype was observed at least ten times. V shed 3 bases and J shed 1 base, with 9 bases lying between them. This CDR3 has 14 amino acids. The germline V gene has CDR1 KGHSH and CDR2 LQKENI. Amplified material comprised TCR beta CDR3 regions derived from RNA transcripts. A first-round RT-PCR used HTBI primers, followed by a second-round multiplex PCR. TCRdb used MiXCR to reprocess the multiplex PCR reads, holding one entry per CDR3 protein. The sample records under 400,000 distinct CDR3 sequences, about a sixth being singletons.

Sample: peripheral blood. The chain uses TRBV18 and TRBJ1-1; D gene ambiguous. The clonotype comes from an adult man with Graves' ophthalmopathy. CDR3 coding DNA: TGTGCCAGCTCACCGGAGATCACGAACACTGAAGCTTTCTTT. Its protein product is CASSPEITNTEAFF.